This T cell receptor (beta chain) was retrieved from a study of T cell repertoires and HLA-DP antigens. As for this clone: Its antigen is undetermined.

This CDR3 has 12 amino acids. Trimming at V came to 4 bases and at J to 8 bases, leaving 5 bases not matched to a gene. Germline CDR1 is SGHDT and CDR2 is YYEEEE. For pre-culture CD4+ samples, the target was 150,000 to 250,000 T cell genomes. Generated by immunoSEQ multiplex PCR, the TCRdb table keeps only in-frame clones and is missing some. The sample lists around 110,000 clones; almost 95% were seen once. Sequencing was carried out using CD4+ T cells from PBMCs. This receptor was identified in a woman aged 18-29 years in good health and CMV-seronegative. The chain recombines TRBV5-6 with TRBJ1-2, with 7 bases aligning to TRBD1. The CDR3 DNA sequence: TGTGCCAGCAGCGCGACAGGGCCCGGCTACACCTTC. Translating gives CASSATGPGYTF. Using reference TRBV5-6 and TRBJ1-2 for the parts outside the CDR3, the full variable domain is DAGVTQSPTHLIKTRGQQVTLRCSPKSGHDTVSWYQQALGQGPQFIFQYYEEEERQRGNFPDRFSGHQFPNYSSELNVNALLLGDSALYLCASSATGPGYTFGSGTRLTVV.